This passage covers 5 T cell receptor beta chains from one sample sequenced in a study of cytomegalovirus exposure and HLA in healthy donors (dated by TCRdb to about 2017). The library came from the immunoSEQ multiplex PCR assay. For the multiplex PCR, a mixture combining 60 forward primers for TCR Vbeta segments and 13 reverse primers for TCR Jbeta segments was used. This is the immuneACCESS table as TCRdb keeps it, with only in-frame sequences that have V and J called. A part of the clones is gone; compared with another copy, unresolved V genes explain less than half, and the rest is unexplained. Here the sample has tens of thousands of clones; approximately 79% occur a single time. The ten largest clones capture roughly 2.5% of the sample. Sequences were obtained from PBMCs. These TCRs come from a man aged 25-45 years in good health and CMV-seronegative.

This chain joins TRBV7-9 and TRBJ2-5; maybe TRBD1 (6 bases). The J call may be incorrect, as the DNA end agrees better with TRBJ2-7. This CDR3 contains 16 residues. Germline V gene lookup returns CDR1 SEHNR and CDR2 FQNEAQ (reference sequence). This chain's CDR3 is CASSHLGAGVIYEQYF. CDR3 DNA sequence: TGTGCCAGCAGCCATTTGGGGGCAGGGGTTATCTACGAGCAGTACTTC.

The V gene is TRBV2, the J gene TRBJ1-4, with D tentatively TRBD1 (6 bases). The CDR3 sequence is 15 residues long. The ends were cut back, 5 bases at V and 4 bases at J, with 14 bases in the middle. Germline V CDR1 and CDR2: SNHLY, FYNNEI. The CDR3 is CASSSRTDLNEKLFF. CDR3 DNA sequence: TGTGCCAGCAGTTCTAGGACAGACCTTAATGAAAAACTGTTTTTT.

The chain uses TRBV6-4 and TRBJ2-3; tentatively, D is TRBD1 (6 bases). Per the germline V gene, CDR1 is MRHNA and CDR2 is SNTAGT. The V end was cut by 0 bases, the J end by 4 bases, with 14 bases between. The CDR3 is 16 residues long. CDR3 sequence reads: CASSDSSRGSADTQYF. As DNA, the CDR3 is TGTGCCAGCAGTGACTCGAGTAGGGGGTCGGCAGATACGCAGTATTTT.

The genes are TRBV5-1 and TRBJ1-2; D not certain. The CDR3 contains 15 residues. V was trimmed by 0 bases and J by 0 bases, leaving 9 bases between them. Germline CDR1 is SGHRS and CDR2 is YFSETQ. The CDR3 nucleotides read TGCGCCAGCAGCTTGGACAGTACCTCTAACTATGGCTACACCTTC. It specifies CASSLDSTSNYGYTF.

V and J are TRBV13 and TRBJ1-1; TRBD1 matches 10 bases. Unmatched junction bases numbered 10, after V lost 5 bases and J lost 4 bases. The CDR3 spans 16 residues. Germline V CDR1 and CDR2: PRHDT, FYEKMQ (reference sequence). The CDR3 here is CASSLRQGAGGTEAFF. CDR3 DNA sequence: TGTGCCAGCAGCCTTAGACAGGGGGCCGGGGGCACTGAAGCTTTCTTT.